Presented here are 9 T cell receptor beta chains from one specimen sequenced in a study of T cell repertoires in aging, cancer and after chemotherapy. Peripheral blood genomic DNA, not sorted cells or RNA, was the template. A mixed TRB-A/B primer pool amplified rearranged TRB by multiplex touch-down PCR. One entry per CDR3 protein, called by TCRdb with MiXCR from the multiplex PCR reads. This table has 12,000 or so distinct CDR3 sequences, more than 25% appearing once. The sequencing input was blood. Every receptor here comes from a human donor in good health.

V gene TRBV28 combines with J gene TRBJ1-1, with 10 bases fitting TRBD1. With V trimmed by 5 bases and J by 11 bases, 8 bases remained unmatched. CDR1 is MDHEN, CDR2 SYDVKM, per germline. The CDR3 is 13 residues long. This chain's CDR3 is CASSVTGGGKAFF. In nucleotides, the CDR3 is TGTGCCAGCAGTGTGACAGGGGGCGGAAAGGCTTTCTTT. Full variable domain (rest looked up from reference TRBV28 and TRBJ1-1): DVKVTQSSRYLVKRTGEKVFLECVQDMDHENMFWYRQDPGLGLRLIYFSYDVKMKEKGDIPEGYSVSREKKERFSLILESASTNQTSMYLCASSVTGGGKAFFGQGTRLTVV.

This sequence joins TRBV28 and TRBJ2-7, with no clear D. The CDR3 consists of 12 residues. CDR1 is MDHEN, CDR2 SYDVKM, per germline. V gave up 8 bases and J gave up 4 bases, with 12 bases separating them. The CDR3 DNA reads as TGTGCCAGCTCTCTTAAGGCGTACGAGCAGTACTTC. This gives the protein CASSLKAYEQYF.

The chain uses TRBV7-9 and TRBJ2-7; no clear D. Germline values: CDR1 SEHNR, CDR2 FQNEAQ (reference sequence). There are 16 residues in the CDR3. Trimming removed 2 bases at V and 3 bases at J, with 17 bases between. CDR3 region: CASSLSQANADYEQYF. The CDR3 DNA reads TGTGCCAGCAGCTTATCGCAGGCAAACGCCGACTACGAGCAGTACTTC.

This clonotype ranks as medium-sized (0.01 to 0.1%). This rearrangement joins TRBV5-1 to TRBJ1-2; unclear D gene. The CDR3 spans 13 residues. The germline V gene encodes CDR1 SGHRS and CDR2 YFSETQ. Trimming left V 0 bases short and J 3 bases short, with 6 bases between. Written as DNA, the CDR3 is TGCGCCAGCAGCTTGGACAAGGACTATGGCTACACCTTC. Translated: CASSLDKDYGYTF.

This chain uses TRBV5-1 with TRBJ1-5; 9 nucleotides match TRBD1. Unmatched junction bases numbered 3, after V lost 4 bases and J lost 4 bases. The CDR3 consists of 14 residues. CDR1 SGHRS and CDR2 YFSETQ come from the germline V gene. For the CDR3, the DNA is TGCGCCAGCAGCGTGGGACAGGGTAATCAGCCCCAGCATTTT. This sequence encodes CASSVGQGNQPQHF.

V and J are TRBV5-1 and TRBJ2-7; 7 positions match TRBD2. The germline V gene encodes CDR1 SGHRS and CDR2 YFSETQ. V lost 0 bases and J lost 5; bases outside the gene matches: 11. This CDR3 spans 16 amino acids. CDR3 DNA sequence: TGCGCCAGCAGCTTGGCCTTCATGACGGGGGGTCACGAGCAGTACTTC. Translating gives CASSLAFMTGGHEQYF.

This chain connects TRBV11-1 to TRBJ2-3, with 9 bases identical to TRBD1. Germline CDR1 reads SGHAT; CDR2 reads FQDESV (reference sequence). The CDR3 loop spans 14 amino acids. J gave up 5 bases and V 5 bases, and 5 bases lay outside the gene matches. The CDR3, as DNA: TGTGCCAGCAGCCTGGACAGGGGAGGAGATACGCAGTATTTT. Its protein is CASSLDRGGDTQYF.

The chain has TRBV12-3 or TRBV12-4 and TRBJ1-4; maybe TRBD1 (6 bases). Trimming removed 6 bases from V and 5 bases from J, with 13 bases in between. The CDR3 consists of 14 residues. The CDR3 region is CASRATGPNEKLFF. The CDR3 DNA follows: TGTGCCAGCAGAGCGACAGGACCAAATGAAAAACTGTTTTTT.

The chain combines TRBV25-1 with TRBJ1-3; D is unclear. Per germline, CDR1 MGHDK and CDR2 SYGVNS. The CDR3 sequence is 15 residues long. Between the trimmed V and J ends, which lost 0 bases and 0 bases, there was a span of 6 bases. CDR3: CASSEYRSSGNTIYF. CDR3 coding DNA: TGTGCCAGCAGTGAATATCGGAGCTCTGGAAACACCATATATTTT.